The source of this T cell receptor (beta chain) is a study of T cell responses to AZD1222 COVID-19 vaccine. Study observations and caveats: Reportedly, nearly half of unique spike TCRs recognized epitopes outside B.1.351/B.1.1.7 mutations. Among AZD1222 vaccinees, only six were seropositive at baseline. CD4 TCRs associated with vaccination spanned spike, dominating at 160-218 and 743-854.

V gave up 4 bases and J gave up 4 bases; unmatched junction bases: 6. Per germline, CDR1 SGHRS and CDR2 YFSETQ. This CDR3 is built from 16 residues. This clone was counted a few times. The target antigen is unknown. Assay: immunoSEQ multiplex PCR; the TCRdb copy retains only in-frame clones and omits some. The sample holds some 140,000 clones; about 87% are singletons and the top ten take 3% to 3.5%. The sample in question was peripheral blood, obtained on day 0 of AZD1222 vaccination. The receptor's source is an adult in good health. V gene TRBV5-1 combines with J gene TRBJ2-2; TRBD1 matches at 11 bases. The CDR3 sequence is CASSGQGAPGTGELFF. In DNA form, the CDR3 reads TGCGCCAGCAGCGGACAGGGGGCGCCGGGCACCGGGGAGCTGTTTTTT.